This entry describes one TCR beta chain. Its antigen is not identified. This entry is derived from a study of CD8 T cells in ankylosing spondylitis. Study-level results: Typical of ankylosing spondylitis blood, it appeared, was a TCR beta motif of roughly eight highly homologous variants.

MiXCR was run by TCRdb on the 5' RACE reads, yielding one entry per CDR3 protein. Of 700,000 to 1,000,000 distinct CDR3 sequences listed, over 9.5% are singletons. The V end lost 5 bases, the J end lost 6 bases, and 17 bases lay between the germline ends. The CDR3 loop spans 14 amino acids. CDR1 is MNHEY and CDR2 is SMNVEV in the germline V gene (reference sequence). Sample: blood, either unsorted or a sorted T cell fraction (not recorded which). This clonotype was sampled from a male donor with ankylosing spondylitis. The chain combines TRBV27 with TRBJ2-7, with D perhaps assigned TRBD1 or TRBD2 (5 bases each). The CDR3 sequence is CASSLGPWSREQYF. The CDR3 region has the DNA TGTGCCAGCAGTCTGGGACCATGGTCCCGCGAGCAGTACTTC.